Given below is one T cell receptor (beta chain) in context. The sample belongs to a study of shared clonotypes between healthy human individuals. The repertoire was sequenced with immunoSEQ multiplex PCR; TCRdb's copy has only in-frame clones and lacks some. The sample shows roughly 2 million clones, less than 95% of them seen only once. Per germline, CDR1 SGHRS and CDR2 YFSETQ. V shed 0 bases and J shed 1 base, with 12 bases lying between them. This CDR3 region has 16 residues. As defined, naive CD8 cells were CD45RO-negative and positively selected for CCR7, with terminally differentiated effector memory CD45RA+ cells excluded. Adults of Caucasian background living in Nashville, Tennessee made up all donors.

Input material: naive CD8+ T cells sorted from blood. This receptor was obtained from a man aged 18 to 35 in good health. The V gene is TRBV5-1, the J gene TRBJ2-3; tentatively, D is TRBD1 (5 bases). The CDR3 sequence: CASSLESGWGTDTQYF. CDR3 DNA sequence: TGCGCCAGCAGCTTGGAGTCAGGGTGGGGCACAGATACGCAGTATTTT. Looking up the rest from reference TRBV5-1 and TRBJ2-3 gives the full variable domain: KAGVTQTPRYLIKTRGQQVTLSCSPISGHRSVSWYQQTPGQGLQFLFEYFSETQRNKGNFPGRFSGRQFSNSRSEMNVSTLELGDSALYLCASSLESGWGTDTQYFGPGTRLTVL.